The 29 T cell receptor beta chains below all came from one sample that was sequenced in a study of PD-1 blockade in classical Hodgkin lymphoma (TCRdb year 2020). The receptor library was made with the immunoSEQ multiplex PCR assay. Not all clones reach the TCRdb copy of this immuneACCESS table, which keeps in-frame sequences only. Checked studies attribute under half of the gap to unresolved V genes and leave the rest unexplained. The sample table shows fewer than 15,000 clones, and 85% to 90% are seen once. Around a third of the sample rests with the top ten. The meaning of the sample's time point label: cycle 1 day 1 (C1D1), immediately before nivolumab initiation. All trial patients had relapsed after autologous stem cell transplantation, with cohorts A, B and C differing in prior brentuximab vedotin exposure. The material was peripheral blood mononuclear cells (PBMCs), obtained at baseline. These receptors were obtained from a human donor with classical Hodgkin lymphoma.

CDR3 DNA sequence: TGTGCCAGCAGCTTAGGAGGGGAGGGTACCGGGGAGCTGTTTTTT. Protein product: CASSLGGEGTGELFF. The chain couples TRBV7-6 to TRBJ2-2, with 7 bases matching TRBD2. The V segment lost 1 base and the J segment 5 bases; nucleotides outside the gene matches: 4. The CDR3 is made up of 15 amino acids. CDR1 is SGHVS and CDR2 is FNYEAQ in the germline V gene.

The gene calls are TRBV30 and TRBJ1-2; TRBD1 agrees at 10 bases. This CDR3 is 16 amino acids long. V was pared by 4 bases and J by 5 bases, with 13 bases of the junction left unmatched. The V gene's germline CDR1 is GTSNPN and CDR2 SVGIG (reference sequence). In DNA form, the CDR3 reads TGTGCCTGGAATCGGGACAGGGGATCAGGAGGGTATGGCTACACCTTC. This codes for CAWNRDRGSGGYGYTF.

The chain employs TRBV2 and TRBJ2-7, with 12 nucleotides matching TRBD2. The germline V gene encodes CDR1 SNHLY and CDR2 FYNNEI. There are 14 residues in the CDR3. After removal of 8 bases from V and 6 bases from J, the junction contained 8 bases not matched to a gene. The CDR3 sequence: CASFYKLAGGEQYF. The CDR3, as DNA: TGTGCCAGCTTTTACAAACTAGCGGGAGGCGAGCAGTACTTC.

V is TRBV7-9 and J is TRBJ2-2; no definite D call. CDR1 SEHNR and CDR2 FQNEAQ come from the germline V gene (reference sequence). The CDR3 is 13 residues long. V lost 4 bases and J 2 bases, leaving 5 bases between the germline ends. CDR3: CASSSTNTGELFF. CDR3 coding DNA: TGTGCCAGCAGCTCGACTAACACCGGGGAGCTGTTTTTT.

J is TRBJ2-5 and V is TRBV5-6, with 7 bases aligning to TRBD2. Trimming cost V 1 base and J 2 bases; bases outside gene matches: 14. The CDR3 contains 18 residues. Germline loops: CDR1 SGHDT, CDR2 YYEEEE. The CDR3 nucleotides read TGTGCCAGCAGCTTGATGGGGATCTCACGGCGGGGGCAAGAGACCCAGTACTTC. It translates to CASSLMGISRRGQETQYF.

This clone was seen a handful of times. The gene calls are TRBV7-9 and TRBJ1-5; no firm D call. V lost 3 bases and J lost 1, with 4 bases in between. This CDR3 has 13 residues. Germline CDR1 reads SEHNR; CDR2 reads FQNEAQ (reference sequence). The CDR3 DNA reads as TGTGCCAGCAGCTTGGACAGCAATCAGCCCCAGCATTTT. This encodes CASSLDSNQPQHF. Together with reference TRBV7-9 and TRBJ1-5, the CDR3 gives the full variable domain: DTGVSQNPRHKITKRGQNVTFRCDPISEHNRLYWYRQTLGQGPEFLTYFQNEAQLEKSRLLSDRFSAERPKGSFSTLEIQRTEQGDSAMYLCASSLDSNQPQHFGDGTRLSIL.

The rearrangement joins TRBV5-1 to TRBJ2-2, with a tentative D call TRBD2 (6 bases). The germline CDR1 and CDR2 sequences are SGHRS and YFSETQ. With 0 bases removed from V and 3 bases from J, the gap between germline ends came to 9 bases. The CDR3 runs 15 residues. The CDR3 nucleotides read TGCGCCAGCAGCTTGGGTGGGGAGGACACCGGGGAGCTGTTTTTT. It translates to CASSLGGEDTGELFF.

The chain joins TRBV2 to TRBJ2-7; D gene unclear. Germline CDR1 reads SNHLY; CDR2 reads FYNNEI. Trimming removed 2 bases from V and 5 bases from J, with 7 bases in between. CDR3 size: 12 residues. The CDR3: CASSESGNEQYF. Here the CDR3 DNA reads TGTGCCAGCAGTGAATCTGGGAACGAGCAGTACTTC.

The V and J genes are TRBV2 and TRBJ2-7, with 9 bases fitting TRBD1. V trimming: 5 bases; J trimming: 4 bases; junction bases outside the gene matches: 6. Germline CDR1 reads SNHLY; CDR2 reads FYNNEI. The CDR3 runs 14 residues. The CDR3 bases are TGTGCCAGCAGTCCCGGGACAGGGTCGTACGAGCAGTACTTC. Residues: CASSPGTGSYEQYF.

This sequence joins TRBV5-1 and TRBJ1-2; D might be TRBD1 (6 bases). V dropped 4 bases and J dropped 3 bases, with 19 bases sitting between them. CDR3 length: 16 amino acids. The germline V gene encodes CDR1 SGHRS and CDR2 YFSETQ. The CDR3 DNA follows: TGCGCCAGCAGCCCCAAGAGGGGGGAAAGGGACTATGGCTACACCTTC. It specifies CASSPKRGERDYGYTF.

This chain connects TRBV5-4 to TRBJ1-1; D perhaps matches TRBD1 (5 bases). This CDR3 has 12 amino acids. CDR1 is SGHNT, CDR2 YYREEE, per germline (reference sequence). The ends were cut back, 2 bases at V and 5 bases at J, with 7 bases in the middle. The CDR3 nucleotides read TGTGCCAGCAGCTTCGGGGGGACTGAAGCTTTCTTT. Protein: CASSFGGTEAFF. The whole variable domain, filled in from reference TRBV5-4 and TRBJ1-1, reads ETGVTQSPTHLIKTRGQQVTLRCSSQSGHNTVSWYQQALGQGPQFIFQYYREEENGRGNFPPRFSGLQFPNYSSELNVNALELDDSALYLCASSFGGTEAFFGQGTRLTVV.

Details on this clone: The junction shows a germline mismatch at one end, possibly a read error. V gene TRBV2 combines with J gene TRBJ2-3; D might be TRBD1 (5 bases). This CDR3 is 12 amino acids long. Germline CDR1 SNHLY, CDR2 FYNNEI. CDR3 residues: CASSEGVGTQYF. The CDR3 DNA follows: TGTGCCAGCAGCGAAGGGGTGGGTACGCAGTATTTT.

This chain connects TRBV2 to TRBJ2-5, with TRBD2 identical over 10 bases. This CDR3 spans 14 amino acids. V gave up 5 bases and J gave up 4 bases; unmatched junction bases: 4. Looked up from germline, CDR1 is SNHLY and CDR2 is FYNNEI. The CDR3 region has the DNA TGTGCCAGCAGTAAGACTAGCGGGCCAGAGACCCAGTACTTC. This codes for CASSKTSGPETQYF. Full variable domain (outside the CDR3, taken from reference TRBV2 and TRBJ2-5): EPEVTQTPSHQVTQMGQEVILRCVPISNHLYFYWYRQILGQKVEFLVSFYNNEISEKSEIFDDQFSVERPDGSNFTLKIRSTKLEDSAMYFCASSKTSGPETQYFGPGTRLLVL.

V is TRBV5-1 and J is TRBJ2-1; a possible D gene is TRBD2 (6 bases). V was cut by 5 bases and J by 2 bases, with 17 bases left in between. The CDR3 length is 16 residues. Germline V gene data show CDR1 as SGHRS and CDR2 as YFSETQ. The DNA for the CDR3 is TGCGCCAGCAGGACGGACTATATTTTAACCTACAATGAGCAGTTCTTC. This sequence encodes CASRTDYILTYNEQFF.

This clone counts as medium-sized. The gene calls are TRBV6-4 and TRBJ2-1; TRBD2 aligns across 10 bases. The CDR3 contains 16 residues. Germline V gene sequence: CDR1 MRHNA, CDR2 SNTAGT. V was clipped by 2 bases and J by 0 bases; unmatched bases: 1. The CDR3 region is CASSDVAGGSYNEQFF. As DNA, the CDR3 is TGTGCCAGCAGTGACGTAGCGGGAGGCTCCTACAATGAGCAGTTCTTC.

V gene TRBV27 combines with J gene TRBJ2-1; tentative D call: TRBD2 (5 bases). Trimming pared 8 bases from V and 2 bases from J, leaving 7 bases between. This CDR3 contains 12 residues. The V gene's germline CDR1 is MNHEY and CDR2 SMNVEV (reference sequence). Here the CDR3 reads CASGEPYNEQFF. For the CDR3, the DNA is TGTGCCAGCGGGGAGCCCTACAATGAGCAGTTCTTC.

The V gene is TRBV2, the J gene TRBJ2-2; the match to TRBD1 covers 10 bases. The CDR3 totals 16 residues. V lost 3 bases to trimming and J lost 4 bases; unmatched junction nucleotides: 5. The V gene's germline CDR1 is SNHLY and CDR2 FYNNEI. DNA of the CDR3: TGTGCCAGCAGTGACGACAGGGGGCTGGGCACCGGGGAGCTGTTTTTT. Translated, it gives CASSDDRGLGTGELFF.

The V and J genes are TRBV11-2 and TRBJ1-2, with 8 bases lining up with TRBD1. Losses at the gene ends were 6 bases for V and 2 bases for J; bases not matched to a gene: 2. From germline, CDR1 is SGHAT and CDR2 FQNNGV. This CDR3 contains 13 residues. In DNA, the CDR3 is TGTGCCAGCAGTGGACAGGGAAACTATGGCTACACCTTC. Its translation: CASSGQGNYGYTF.

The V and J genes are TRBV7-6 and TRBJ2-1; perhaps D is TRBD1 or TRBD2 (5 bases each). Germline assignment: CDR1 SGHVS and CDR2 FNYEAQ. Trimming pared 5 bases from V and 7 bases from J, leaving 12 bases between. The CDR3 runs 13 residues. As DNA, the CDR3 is TGTGCCAGCAGCCCAGGGACGCAAAATGAGCAGTTCTTC. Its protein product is CASSPGTQNEQFF.

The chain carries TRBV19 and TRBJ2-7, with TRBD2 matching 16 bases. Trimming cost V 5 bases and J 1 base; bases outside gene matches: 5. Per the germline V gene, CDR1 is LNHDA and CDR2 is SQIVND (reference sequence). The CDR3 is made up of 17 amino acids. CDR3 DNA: TGTGCCAGTAGTGGGACTAGCGGGGGGGCCGGGTCCTACGAGCAGTACTTC. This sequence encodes CASSGTSGGAGSYEQYF.

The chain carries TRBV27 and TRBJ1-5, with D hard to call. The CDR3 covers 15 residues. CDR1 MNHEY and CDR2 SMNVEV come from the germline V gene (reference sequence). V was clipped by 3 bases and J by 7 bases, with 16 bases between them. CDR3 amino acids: CASSFVGPSVQPQHF. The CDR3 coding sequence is TGTGCCAGCAGTTTCGTCGGCCCATCAGTACAGCCCCAGCATTTT.

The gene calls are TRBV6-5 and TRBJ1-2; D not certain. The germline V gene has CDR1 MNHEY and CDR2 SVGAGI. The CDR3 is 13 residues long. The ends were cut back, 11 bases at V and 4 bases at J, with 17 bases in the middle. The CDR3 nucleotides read TGTGCCGGAACCTCGAGGCAGTTCTATGGCTACACCTTC. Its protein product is CAGTSRQFYGYTF.

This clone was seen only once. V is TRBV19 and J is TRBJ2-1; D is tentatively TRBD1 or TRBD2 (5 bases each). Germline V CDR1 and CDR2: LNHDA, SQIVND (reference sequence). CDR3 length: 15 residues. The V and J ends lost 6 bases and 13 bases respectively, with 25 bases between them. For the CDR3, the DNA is TGTGCCAGTAGATCCATCGGGACCCAAGCCCCGCAACAGTTCTTC. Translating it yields CASRSIGTQAPQQFF. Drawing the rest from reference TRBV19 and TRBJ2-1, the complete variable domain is DGGITQSPKYLFRKEGQNVTLSCEQNLNHDAMYWYRQDPGQGLRLIYYSQIVNDFQKGDIAEGYSVSREKKESFPLTVTSAQKNPTAFYLCASRSIGTQAPQQFFGPGTRLTVL.

The CDR3 coding sequence is TGTGCCAGCAGCTTAGTAGTTTCGAACACTGAAGCTTTCTTT. Protein: CASSLVVSNTEAFF. This chain joins TRBV7-9 and TRBJ1-1; the D is unclear. Germline values: CDR1 SEHNR, CDR2 FQNEAQ (reference sequence). This CDR3 spans 14 amino acids. Trimming cost V 1 base and J 1 base, with 7 bases left between them.

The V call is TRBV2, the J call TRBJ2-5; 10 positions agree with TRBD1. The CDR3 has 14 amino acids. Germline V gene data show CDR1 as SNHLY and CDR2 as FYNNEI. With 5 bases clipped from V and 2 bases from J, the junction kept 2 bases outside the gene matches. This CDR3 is CASSKDRGQETQYF. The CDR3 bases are TGTGCCAGCAGTAAGGACAGGGGGCAAGAGACCCAGTACTTC.

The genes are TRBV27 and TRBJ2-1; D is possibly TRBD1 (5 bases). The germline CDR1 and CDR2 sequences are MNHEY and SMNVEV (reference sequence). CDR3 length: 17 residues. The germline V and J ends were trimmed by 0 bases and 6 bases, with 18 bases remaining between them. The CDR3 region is CASSLSPPGNVINEQFF. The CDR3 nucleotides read TGTGCCAGCAGTTTATCCCCCCCAGGGAACGTTATCAATGAGCAGTTCTTC.

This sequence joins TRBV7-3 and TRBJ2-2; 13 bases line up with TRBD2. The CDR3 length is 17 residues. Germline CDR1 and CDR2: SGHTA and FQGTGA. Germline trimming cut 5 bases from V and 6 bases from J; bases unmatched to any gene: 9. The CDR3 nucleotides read TGTGCCAGCAGCCCCCGGACTAGCGGGAGTAGGTCCGGGGAGCTGTTTTTT. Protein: CASSPRTSGSRSGELFF.

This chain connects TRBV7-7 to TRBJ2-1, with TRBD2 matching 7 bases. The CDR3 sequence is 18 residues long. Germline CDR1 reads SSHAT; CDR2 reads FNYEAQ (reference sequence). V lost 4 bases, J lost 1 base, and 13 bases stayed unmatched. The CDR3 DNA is TGTGCCAGCAGCTCCCCGGGGACTAACCTTGATTCCTACAATGAGCAGTTCTTC. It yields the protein CASSSPGTNLDSYNEQFF.

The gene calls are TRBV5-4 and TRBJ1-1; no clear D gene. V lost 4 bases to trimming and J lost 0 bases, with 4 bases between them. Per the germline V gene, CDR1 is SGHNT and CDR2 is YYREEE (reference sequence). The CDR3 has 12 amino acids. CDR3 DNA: TGTGCCAGCAGCCTCTTGAACACTGAAGCTTTCTTT. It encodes CASSLLNTEAFF.